The rows below give T cell receptor beta chains drawn from one sample of a study of molecular identifiers for immune sequencing clone quantification. TCRdb recomputed calls from the PCR reads with MiXCR, one row per CDR3 protein. The sample has over 90,000 distinct CDR3 sequences; 30% to 35% are singletons. The specimen was naive CD8+ T cells from blood, with Jurkat cell RNA spiked in. These TCRs come from a human donor in good health. Some libraries in this study had Jurkat cell RNA spiked in. CDR3s include the opening cysteine and the closing phenylalanine or tryptophan. The D gene is left open where the match is weak. Not every row has a clone size; where given, it reads once, few, many or a size class.

TRBJ2-7	TRBV6-1	few	NA	TGTGCCACCCGGGGGACAGTCTACGAGCAGTACTTC	CATRGTVYEQYF
TRBJ2-7	TRBV29-1	many	NA	TGCAGCGCCCTGGCAGGCCGCTCCTACGAGCAGTACTTC	CSALAGRSYEQYF
TRBJ2-5	TRBV28	NA	NA	TGTGCCAGCAGCCAACAGGGAGGGAGCCAGGAGACCCAGTACTTC	CASSQQGGSQETQYF
TRBJ2-3	TRBV4-3	many	TRBD1	TGCGCCAGCAGCCGAGGACAGGGTACAGATACGCAGTATTTT	CASSRGQGTDTQYF
TRBJ2-5	TRBV6-2/TRBV6-3	NA	TRBD2	TGTGCCAGCAGATACGACACCGGGACTAGCGGGTTTGAAGAGACCCAGTACTTC	CASRYDTGTSGFEETQYF
TRBJ2-3	TRBV20-1	few	NA	TGCAGTGCTAGAGATGGGGGGGCGCGAGGAACAGATACGCAGTATTTT	CSARDGGARGTDTQYF
TRBJ2-1	TRBV7-9	few	NA	TGTGCCAGCAGCCCCCCGAACAATGAGCAGTTCTTC	CASSPPNNEQFF
TRBJ2-7	TRBV28	NA	TRBD2	TGTGCCACCGGGACTACCCACTACGAGCAGTACTTC	CATGTTHYEQYF
TRBJ2-5	TRBV29-1	NA	NA	TGCAGCGTTGATGATCTGGGGGGAGAGGTACTAGAGACCCAGTACTTC	CSVDDLGGEVLETQYF
TRBJ2-2	TRBV7-9	NA	NA	TGTGCCAGCCGCTTAGGTGCCGGGGAGCTGTTTTTT	CASRLGAGELFF
TRBJ2-3	TRBV5-6	many	NA	TGTGCCAGCAGCTTTGGGTCCAGCACAGATACGCAGTATTTT	CASSFGSSTDTQYF
TRBJ2-1	TRBV15	few	NA	TGTGCCACCAGCAGAGCCGGTTCCAACAATGAGCAGTTCTTC	CATSRAGSNNEQFF
TRBJ1-4	TRBV28	few	NA	TGTGCCAGCAGCTCCGGGGCAGTATGGGAAAAACTGTTTTTT	CASSSGAVWEKLFF
TRBJ2-3	TRBV5-1	NA	NA	TGCGCCAGCACACCAGGCAGCCAACGGGATACGCAGTATTTT	CASTPGSQRDTQYF
TRBJ1-4	TRBV4-2	NA	NA	TGTGCCAGCAGCCAATATGGAGGGTACCGGGACGCGAATGAAAAACTGTTTTTT	CASSQYGGYRDANEKLFF
TRBJ2-7	TRBV7-2	NA	NA	TGTGCCAGCAGCTTAGTCGTTGACAAACTCTACGAGCAGTACTTC	CASSLVVDKLYEQYF
TRBJ2-3	TRBV11-2	many	NA	TGTGCCAGCAGCTCCCATGAAGATACGCAGTATTTT	CASSSHEDTQYF
TRBJ2-1	TRBV4-3	NA	TRBD2	TGCGCCAGCAGCCAAGTCCCGGGGGGGCTCGAGCAGTTCTTC	CASSQVPGGLEQFF
TRBJ2-7	TRBV6-2/TRBV6-3	few	NA	TGTGCCAGCAGTTACGGTGCGGGACCGGTTCCGCGCGAGCAGTACTTC	CASSYGAGPVPREQYF
TRBJ2-5	TRBV6-5	once	TRBD1	TGTGCCAGCAGTAACGCAGGGGGCGCGGAGACCCAGTACTTC	CASSNAGGAETQYF
TRBJ1-2	TRBV20-1	NA	NA	TGCAGTGCTAGAGATCTGGGAGGCATACGAAACTATGGCTACACCTTC	CSARDLGGIRNYGYTF
TRBJ2-3	TRBV11-2	NA	TRBD2	TGTGCCAGCAGCTTAGAGCTAGCGGCCCCAGATACGCAGTATTTT	CASSLELAAPDTQYF
TRBJ2-1	TRBV7-8	NA	TRBD1	TGTGCCAGCAGCTTCGCTACGGGACAGGGGGTCAATGAGCAGTTCTTC	CASSFATGQGVNEQFF
TRBJ2-5	TRBV2	few	NA	TGTGCCAGCAGTGATAATCGCGCGGGCCCAGAGACCCAGTACTTC	CASSDNRAGPETQYF
TRBJ2-7	TRBV2	few	NA	TGTGCCAGCAGTGTGAGTCAGGACCCTAGGGATTACGAGCAGTACTTC	CASSVSQDPRDYEQYF
TRBJ2-1	TRBV29-1	NA	TRBD2	TGCAGCGTCGGTGAGACCCTAGCGGGTAACTCCTACAATGAGCAGTTCTTC	CSVGETLAGNSYNEQFF
TRBJ2-6	TRBV28	many	TRBD1	TGTGCCAGCAGGGACAGGGGCACCCTCGCCTTCTCTGGGGCCAACGTCCTGACTTTC	CASRDRGTLAFSGANVLTF
TRBJ2-7	TRBV9	NA	NA	TGTGCCAGCAGCGGGGGATCCGGGTACGAGCAGTACTTC	CASSGGSGYEQYF
TRBJ1-5	TRBV28	NA	NA	TGTGCCAGCAGTTTCGGGACTTCGGGTCAGCCCCAGCATTTT	CASSFGTSGQPQHF
TRBJ1-2	TRBV27	NA	NA	TGTGCCAGCAGTTTTTTGGGCTCGCTGGGAAACTATGGCTACACCTTC	CASSFLGSLGNYGYTF
TRBJ2-7	TRBV6-5	NA	TRBD1	TGTGCCAGTACAGGGGCGAGGGAGCAGTACTTC	CASTGAREQYF
TRBJ2-7	TRBV11-1	few	TRBD1	TGTGCCAGCAGCGCGGCCGGGACAGGGGTCCACGAGCAGTACTTC	CASSAAGTGVHEQYF
TRBJ2-6	TRBV28	many	TRBD1	TGTGCCAGCAGCCGGGACAGAAACTCTGGGGCCAACGTCCTGACTTTC	CASSRDRNSGANVLTF
TRBJ2-5	TRBV29-1	NA	NA	TGCAGCGTTGAAGTCGGGGTAACCCTCCAAGAGACCCAGTACTTC	CSVEVGVTLQETQYF
TRBJ1-3	TRBV20-1	NA	NA	TGCAGTGCCGAACCGAGCTCTGGAAACACCATATATTTT	CSAEPSSGNTIYF
TRBJ2-3	TRBV9	NA	NA	TGTGCCGGCAGCGCATACAACACAGATACGCAGTATTTT	CAGSAYNTDTQYF
TRBJ2-5	TRBV28	NA	NA	TGTGCCAGCAGTTTTTGGGGGGCGCAGGAAGAGACCCAGTACTTC	CASSFWGAQEETQYF
TRBJ2-1	TRBV6-5	NA	NA	TGTGCCAGCGGGAGTCGCTCCTACAATGAGCAGTTCTTC	CASGSRSYNEQFF
TRBJ2-7	TRBV6-5	many	TRBD1	TGTGCCAGCAGTTATACAGGGGGCGTCGAGCAGTACTTC	CASSYTGGVEQYF
TRBJ2-3	TRBV6-2/TRBV6-3	few	NA	TGTGCCAGCAGTTACTCGATCATCCCCACTTCTGTAACGCAGTATTTT	CASSYSIIPTSVTQYF
TRBJ2-2	TRBV27	NA	TRBD2	TGTGCCAGCAGTTACACCCAGCGGGAGACCGGGGAGCTGTTTTTT	CASSYTQRETGELFF
TRBJ2-1	TRBV15	few	NA	TGTGCCACCAGCACACTTAGCGCCGAGCAGTTCTTC	CATSTLSAEQFF
TRBJ2-7	TRBV6-6	few	TRBD2	TGTGCCACCACGGGGGGAGGGGTCGAGCAGTACTTC	CATTGGGVEQYF
TRBJ2-3	TRBV28	NA	TRBD2	TGTGCCAGCAGTTTAGGCACTAGCGGGAGAGAGTTAGATACGCAGTATTTT	CASSLGTSGRELDTQYF
TRBJ2-5	TRBV5-6	NA	NA	TGTGCCAGCAGCTTTTTCGGACTGATCCAAGAGACCCAGTCCTTC	CASSFFGLIQETQSF
TRBJ2-2	TRBV25-1	NA	TRBD1	TGTGCCAGCAGAACAGGGGGCGTCACCGGGGAGCTGTTTTTT	CASRTGGVTGELFF
TRBJ1-1	TRBV5-4	many	NA	TGTGCCAGCAGCCCGCCTGGGAGCGAGAGGGCTGAAGCTTTCTTT	CASSPPGSERAEAFF
TRBJ2-7	TRBV4-1	NA	NA	TGCGCCAGCAGCGCCCGGGGCGACTCCTACGAGCAGTACTTC	CASSARGDSYEQYF
TRBJ2-7	TRBV7-9	NA	NA	TGTGCCAGCAGCTTAGGGACTCCCGACGAGCAGTACTTC	CASSLGTPDEQYF
TRBJ1-2	TRBV5-6	NA	NA	TGTGCCAGCAGCTTGGGTACTGTTGGCTACACCTTC	CASSLGTVGYTF